The rows below give T cell receptor beta chains drawn from one sample of a study of blood T cell repertoires in COVID-19. Some clones are missing from TCRdb's copy, which holds only in-frame ones; the method was immunoSEQ multiplex PCR. The table includes about 200,000 clones, around four fifths detected once. The sequenced sample consisted of peripheral blood. These receptors were taken from a woman between 65 and 79 years old with active or convalescent COVID-19. CDR3s include the opening cysteine and the closing phenylalanine or tryptophan. A D gene is named only where the DNA matches it firmly. Clone size is given for some rows only: seen once, a few or many times, or a class if the clone is expanded.

TRBJ2-1 | TRBD1 | TRBV5-1 | NA | CASSTRDSSYNEQFF | TGCGCCAGCAGCACTCGGGACAGCTCCTACAATGAGCAGTTCTTC
TRBJ2-5 | NA | TRBV21-1 | NA | CASSNLSQGRETQYF | TGTGCCAGCAGCAACTTATCACAGGGTCGGGAGACCCAGTACTTC
TRBJ2-2 | TRBD2 | TRBV4-1 | NA | CASSRGGPNTGELFF | TGCGCCAGCAGCCGGGGGGGACCGAACACCGGGGAGCTGTTTTTT
TRBJ1-2 | TRBD1 | TRBV10-3 | NA | CAISPDRGRANYGYTF | TGTGCCATCAGTCCAGACAGGGGCCGAGCTAACTATGGCTACACCTTC
TRBJ1-1 | NA | TRBV12-3/TRBV12-4 | once | CASSRQGFTEAFF | TGTGCCAGCAGTCGTCAGGGGTTTACTGAAGCTTTCTTT
TRBJ1-5 | NA | TRBV9 | NA | CASSVVPNQPQHF | TGTGCCAGCAGCGTAGTCCCGAATCAGCCCCAGCATTTT
TRBJ1-6 | TRBD1 | TRBV19 | few | CATGTDIEFSPLHF | TGTGCCACCGGGACAGATATAGAATTTTCTCCCCTCCACTTT
TRBJ2-2 | TRBD1 | TRBV11-3 | NA | CASSNRGSNTGELFF | TGTGCCAGCAGCAACAGGGGTTCGAACACCGGGGAGCTGTTTTTT
TRBJ1-2 | TRBD1 | TRBV7-9 | NA | CASSPAGQGRANYGYTF | TGTGCCAGCAGCCCAGCGGGACAGGGACGAGCTAACTATGGCTACACCTTC
TRBJ2-7 | TRBD1 | TRBV7-9 | once | CASSLLGQRDYEQYF | TGTGCCAGCAGCTTACTGGGACAGAGAGACTACGAGCAGTACTTC
TRBJ2-1 | NA | TRBV10-1 | NA | CASSETAIDEQFF | TGCGCCAGCAGTGAGACCGCGATCGATGAGCAGTTCTTC
TRBJ1-5 | NA | TRBV28 | few | CASSLGRNNQPQHF | TGTGCCAGCAGTTTGGGGCGGAACAATCAGCCCCAGCATTTT
TRBJ2-4 | NA | TRBV6-1 | NA | CASSDTSTVTRAKNIQYF | TGTGCCAGCAGTGATACTTCGACAGTAACAAGAGCCAAAAACATTCAGTACTTC
TRBJ2-5 | TRBD1 | TRBV7-2 | once | CASRTGNRGETQYF | TGTGCCAGCAGGACAGGGAATAGGGGAGAGACCCAGTACTTC
TRBJ2-3 | NA | TRBV30 | NA | CAWSVFNTDTQYF | TGTGCCTGGAGTGTATTTAACACAGATACGCAGTATTTT
TRBJ2-1 | TRBD1 | TRBV7-3 | once | CASSEQGFSYNEQFF | TGTGCCAGCAGCGAACAGGGGTTCTCCTACAATGAGCAGTTCTTC
TRBJ2-4 | TRBD2 | TRBV6-2/TRBV6-3 | NA | CASRPGLAGNKNIQYF | TGTGCCAGCAGGCCTGGACTAGCGGGAAATAAAAACATTCAGTACTTC
TRBJ2-7 | NA | TRBV18 | once | CASSPGRGGYEQYF | TGTGCCAGCTCACCGGGGAGAGGGGGCTACGAGCAGTACTTC
TRBJ1-5 | TRBD1 | TRBV28 | NA | CASSQKDRGRRGNQPQHF | TGTGCCAGCAGCCAGAAGGACAGGGGGCGTCGAGGCAATCAGCCCCAGCATTTT
TRBJ1-5 | NA | TRBV29-1 | NA | CSVVGASNQPQHF | TGCAGCGTCGTGGGGGCTAGCAATCAGCCCCAGCATTTT
TRBJ2-2 | TRBD2 | TRBV28 | few | CASISAGEFGELFF | TGTGCCAGCATCTCAGCGGGAGAGTTCGGGGAGCTGTTTTTT